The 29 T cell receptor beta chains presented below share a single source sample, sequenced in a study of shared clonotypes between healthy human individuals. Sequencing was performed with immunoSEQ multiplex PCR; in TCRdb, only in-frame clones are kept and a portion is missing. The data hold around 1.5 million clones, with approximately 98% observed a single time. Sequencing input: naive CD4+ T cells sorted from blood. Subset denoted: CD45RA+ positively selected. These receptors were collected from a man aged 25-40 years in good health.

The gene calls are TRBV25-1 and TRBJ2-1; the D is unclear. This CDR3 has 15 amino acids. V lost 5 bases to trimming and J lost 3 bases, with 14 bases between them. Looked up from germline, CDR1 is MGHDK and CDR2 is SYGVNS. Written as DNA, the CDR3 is TGTGCCAGCAGTCCTCCTGCGGCTATCTACAATGAGCAGTTCTTC. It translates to CASSPPAAIYNEQFF.

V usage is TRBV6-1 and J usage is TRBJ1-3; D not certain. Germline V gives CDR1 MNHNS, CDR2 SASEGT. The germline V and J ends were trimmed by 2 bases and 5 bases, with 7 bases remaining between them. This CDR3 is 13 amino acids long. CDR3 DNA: TGTGCCAGCAGTGAAACAGAAAGAAACACCATATATTTT. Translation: CASSETERNTIYF.

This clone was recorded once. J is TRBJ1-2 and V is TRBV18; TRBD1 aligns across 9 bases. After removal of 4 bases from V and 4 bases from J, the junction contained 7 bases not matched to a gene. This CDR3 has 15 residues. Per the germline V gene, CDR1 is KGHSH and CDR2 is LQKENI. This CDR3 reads CASSRDRENLYGYTF. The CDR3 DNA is TGTGCCAGCTCACGGGACAGGGAAAACCTCTATGGCTACACCTTC.

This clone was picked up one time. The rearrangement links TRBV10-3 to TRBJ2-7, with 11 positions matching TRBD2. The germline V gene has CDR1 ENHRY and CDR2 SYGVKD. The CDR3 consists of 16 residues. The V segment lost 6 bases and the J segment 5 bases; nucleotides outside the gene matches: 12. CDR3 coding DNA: TGTGCCATCAGGGACCAAGGACTAGCGGGTTTAGACGAGCAGTACTTC. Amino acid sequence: CAIRDQGLAGLDEQYF.

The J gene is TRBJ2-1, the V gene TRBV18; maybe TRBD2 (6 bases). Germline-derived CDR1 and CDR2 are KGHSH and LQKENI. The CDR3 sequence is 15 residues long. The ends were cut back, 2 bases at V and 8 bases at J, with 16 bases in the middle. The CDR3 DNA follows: TGTGCCAGCTCACCATTGGGGGGACCCCTCGATGAGCAGTTCTTC. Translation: CASSPLGGPLDEQFF. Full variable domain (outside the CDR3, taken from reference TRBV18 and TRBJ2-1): NAGVMQNPRHLVRRRGQEARLRCSPMKGHSHVYWYRQLPEEGLKFMVYLQKENIIDESGMPKERFSAEFPKEGPSILRIQQVVRGDSAAYFCASSPLGGPLDEQFFGPGTRLTVL.

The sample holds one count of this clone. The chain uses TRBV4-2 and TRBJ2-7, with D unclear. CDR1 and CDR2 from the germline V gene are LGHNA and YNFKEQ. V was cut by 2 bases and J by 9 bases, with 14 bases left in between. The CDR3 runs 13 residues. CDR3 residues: CASSQLLDARQYF. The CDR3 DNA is TGTGCCAGCAGCCAACTCCTGGACGCCCGGCAGTACTTC.

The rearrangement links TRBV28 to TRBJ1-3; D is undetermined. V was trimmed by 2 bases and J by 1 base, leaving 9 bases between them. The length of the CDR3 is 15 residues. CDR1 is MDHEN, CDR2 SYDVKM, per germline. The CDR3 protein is CASSLGPWSGNTIYF. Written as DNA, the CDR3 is TGTGCCAGCAGTTTAGGACCATGGTCTGGAAACACCATATATTTT.

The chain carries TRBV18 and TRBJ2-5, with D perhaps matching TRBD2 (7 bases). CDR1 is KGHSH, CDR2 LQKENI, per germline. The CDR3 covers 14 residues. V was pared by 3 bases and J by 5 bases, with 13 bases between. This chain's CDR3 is CASSPAGASETQYF. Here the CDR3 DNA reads TGTGCCAGCTCACCGGCGGGGGCATCGGAGACCCAGTACTTC.

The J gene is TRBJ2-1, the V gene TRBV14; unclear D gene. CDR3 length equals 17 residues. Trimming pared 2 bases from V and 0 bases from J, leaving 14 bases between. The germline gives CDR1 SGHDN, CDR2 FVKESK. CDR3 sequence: CASSQLSDWSSYNEQFF. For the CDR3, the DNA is TGTGCCAGCAGCCAACTGTCCGACTGGAGCTCCTACAATGAGCAGTTCTTC.

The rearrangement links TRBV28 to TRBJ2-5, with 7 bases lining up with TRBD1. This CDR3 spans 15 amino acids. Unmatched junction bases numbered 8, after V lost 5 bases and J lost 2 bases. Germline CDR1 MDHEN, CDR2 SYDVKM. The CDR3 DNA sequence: TGTGCCAGCAGTCAGCCCGGGACAGCTCAAGAGACCCAGTACTTC. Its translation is CASSQPGTAQETQYF.

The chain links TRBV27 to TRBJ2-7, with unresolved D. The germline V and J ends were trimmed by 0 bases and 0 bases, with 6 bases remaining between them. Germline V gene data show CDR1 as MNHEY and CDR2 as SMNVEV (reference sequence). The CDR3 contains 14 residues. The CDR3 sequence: CASSLSGNSYEQYF. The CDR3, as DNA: TGTGCCAGCAGTTTATCAGGCAACTCCTACGAGCAGTACTTC.

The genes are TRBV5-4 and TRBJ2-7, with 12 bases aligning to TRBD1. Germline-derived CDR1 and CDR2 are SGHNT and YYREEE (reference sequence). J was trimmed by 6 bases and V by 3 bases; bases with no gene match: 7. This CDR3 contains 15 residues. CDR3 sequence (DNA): TGTGCCAGCAGCTGGGGACAGGGGGCGCCGGGCGAGCAGTACTTC. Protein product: CASSWGQGAPGEQYF.

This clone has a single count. The chain's CDR3 is CASSQGQFNEKLFF. The CDR3 DNA sequence: TGCGCCAGCAGCCAAGGGCAGTTCAATGAAAAACTGTTTTTT. This rearrangement joins TRBV4-3 to TRBJ1-4; D unclear. The germline V and J ends were trimmed by 1 base and 5 bases, with 8 bases remaining between them. The length of the CDR3 is 14 residues. Germline V gene data show CDR1 as LGHNA and CDR2 as YSLEER.

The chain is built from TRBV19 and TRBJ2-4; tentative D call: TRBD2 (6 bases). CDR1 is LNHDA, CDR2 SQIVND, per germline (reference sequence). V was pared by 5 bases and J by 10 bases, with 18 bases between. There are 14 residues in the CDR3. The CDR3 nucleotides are TGTGCCAGTAGTTCTCAGACTAGTTCAAGGATTCAGTACTTC. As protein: CASSSQTSSRIQYF.

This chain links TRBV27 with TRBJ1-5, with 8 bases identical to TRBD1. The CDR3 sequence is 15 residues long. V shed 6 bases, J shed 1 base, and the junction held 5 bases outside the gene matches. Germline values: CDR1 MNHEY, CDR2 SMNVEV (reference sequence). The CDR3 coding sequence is TGTGCCAGCAGCCGACAGGGGATGAGCAATCAGCCCCAGCATTTT. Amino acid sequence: CASSRQGMSNQPQHF.

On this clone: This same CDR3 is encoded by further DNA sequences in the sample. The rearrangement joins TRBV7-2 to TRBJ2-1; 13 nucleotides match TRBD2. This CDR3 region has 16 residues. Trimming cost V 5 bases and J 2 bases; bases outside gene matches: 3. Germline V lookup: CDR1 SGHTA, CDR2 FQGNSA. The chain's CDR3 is CASSPGLAGAYNEQFF. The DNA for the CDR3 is TGTGCCAGCAGCCCTGGACTAGCGGGAGCCTACAATGAGCAGTTCTTC.

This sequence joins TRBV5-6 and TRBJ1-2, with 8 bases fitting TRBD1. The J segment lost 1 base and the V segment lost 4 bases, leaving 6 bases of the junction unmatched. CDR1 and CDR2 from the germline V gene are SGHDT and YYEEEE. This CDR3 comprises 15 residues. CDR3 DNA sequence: TGTGCCAGCAGCCCCGTTGGACAGGGTAACTATGGCTACACCTTC. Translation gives CASSPVGQGNYGYTF. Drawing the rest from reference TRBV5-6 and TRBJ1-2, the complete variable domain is DAGVTQSPTHLIKTRGQQVTLRCSPKSGHDTVSWYQQALGQGPQFIFQYYEEEERQRGNFPDRFSGHQFPNYSSELNVNALLLGDSALYLCASSPVGQGNYGYTFGSGTRLTVV.

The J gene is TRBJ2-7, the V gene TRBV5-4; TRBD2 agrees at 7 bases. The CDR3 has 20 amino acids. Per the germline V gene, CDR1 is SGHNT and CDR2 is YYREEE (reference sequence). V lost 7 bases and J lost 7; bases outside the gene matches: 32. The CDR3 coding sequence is TGTGCCAGCCGACGGTTGGGGATGGCTAGCGGAGCCTTGGTGGTGGGGGAGCAGTACTTC. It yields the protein CASRRLGMASGALVVGEQYF. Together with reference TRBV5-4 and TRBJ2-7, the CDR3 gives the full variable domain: ETGVTQSPTHLIKTRGQQVTLRCSSQSGHNTVSWYQQALGQGPQFIFQYYREEENGRGNFPPRFSGLQFPNYSSELNVNALELDDSALYLCASRRLGMASGALVVGEQYFGPGTRLTVT.

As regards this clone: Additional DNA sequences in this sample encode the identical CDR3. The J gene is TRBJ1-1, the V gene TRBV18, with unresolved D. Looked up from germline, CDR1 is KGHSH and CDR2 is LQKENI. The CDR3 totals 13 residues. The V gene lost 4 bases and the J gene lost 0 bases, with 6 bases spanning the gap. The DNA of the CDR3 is TGTGCCAGCTCACAGGGAATGAACACTGAAGCTTTCTTT. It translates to CASSQGMNTEAFF.

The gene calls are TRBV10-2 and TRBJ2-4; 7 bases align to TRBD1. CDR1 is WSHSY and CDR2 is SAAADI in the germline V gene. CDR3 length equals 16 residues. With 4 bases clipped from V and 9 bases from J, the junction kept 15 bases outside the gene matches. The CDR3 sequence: CASSVSFDRAVGIQYF. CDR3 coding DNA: TGCGCCAGCAGTGTCAGCTTCGACAGGGCGGTTGGCATTCAGTACTTC.

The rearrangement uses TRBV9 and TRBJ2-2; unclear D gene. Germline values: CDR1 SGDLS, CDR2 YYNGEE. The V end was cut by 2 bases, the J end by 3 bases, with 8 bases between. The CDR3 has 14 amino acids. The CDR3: CASSVKSDTGELFF. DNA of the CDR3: TGTGCCAGCAGCGTTAAGAGCGACACCGGGGAGCTGTTTTTT.

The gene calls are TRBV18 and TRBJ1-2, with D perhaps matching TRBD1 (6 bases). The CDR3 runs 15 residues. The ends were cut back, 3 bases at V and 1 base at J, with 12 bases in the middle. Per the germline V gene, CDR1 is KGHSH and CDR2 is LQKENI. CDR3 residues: CASSPLGADNYGYTF. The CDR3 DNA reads TGTGCCAGCTCACCTCTGGGGGCAGATAACTATGGCTACACCTTC.

The CDR3 nucleotides are TGCGCCAGCAGCTTGGCGGCTGGGGGTCTGGATACGCAGTATTTT. Its translation: CASSLAAGGLDTQYF. The J gene is TRBJ2-3, the V gene TRBV5-1; D is perhaps TRBD1 or TRBD2 (5 bases each). Germline CDR1 and CDR2: SGHRS and YFSETQ. The CDR3 contains 15 residues. V dropped 0 bases and J dropped 6 bases, with 14 bases sitting between them.

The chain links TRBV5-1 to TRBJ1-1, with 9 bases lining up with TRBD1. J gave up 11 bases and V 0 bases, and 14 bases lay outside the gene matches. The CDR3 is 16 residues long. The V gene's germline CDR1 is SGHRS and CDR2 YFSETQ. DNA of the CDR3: TGCGCCAGCAGCTTGGTGGGGGGACAGGGACTATCTGTGGCTTTCTTT. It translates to CASSLVGGQGLSVAFF.

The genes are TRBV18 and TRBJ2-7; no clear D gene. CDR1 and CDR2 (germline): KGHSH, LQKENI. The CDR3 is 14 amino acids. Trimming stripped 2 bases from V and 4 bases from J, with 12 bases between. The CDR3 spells CASSPGSNVYEQYF. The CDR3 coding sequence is TGTGCCAGCTCACCAGGATCAAATGTGTACGAGCAGTACTTC.

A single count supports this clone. The CDR3 sequence is CASSLVGQSSGANVLTF. The CDR3, as DNA: TGCGCCAGCAGCTTGGTGGGACAGAGCTCTGGGGCCAACGTCCTGACTTTC. V is TRBV5-1 and J is TRBJ2-6; 7 nucleotides line up with TRBD1. The V gene's germline CDR1 is SGHRS and CDR2 YFSETQ. This CDR3 spans 17 amino acids. The ends lost 0 bases at V and 0 bases at J; junction bases unmatched: 3.

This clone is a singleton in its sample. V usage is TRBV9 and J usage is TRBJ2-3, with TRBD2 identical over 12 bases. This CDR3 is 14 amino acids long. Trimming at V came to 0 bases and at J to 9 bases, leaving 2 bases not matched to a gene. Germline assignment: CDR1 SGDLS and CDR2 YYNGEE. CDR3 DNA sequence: TGTGCCAGCAGCGTAGCCGGGACTAGCGGGACGCAGTATTTT. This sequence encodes CASSVAGTSGTQYF.

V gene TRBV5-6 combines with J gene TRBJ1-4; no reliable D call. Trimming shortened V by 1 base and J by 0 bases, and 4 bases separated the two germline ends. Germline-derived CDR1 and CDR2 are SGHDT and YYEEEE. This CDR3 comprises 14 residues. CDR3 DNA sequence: TGTGCCAGCAGCTTGTACACAACTAATGAAAAACTGTTTTTT. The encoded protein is CASSLYTTNEKLFF.

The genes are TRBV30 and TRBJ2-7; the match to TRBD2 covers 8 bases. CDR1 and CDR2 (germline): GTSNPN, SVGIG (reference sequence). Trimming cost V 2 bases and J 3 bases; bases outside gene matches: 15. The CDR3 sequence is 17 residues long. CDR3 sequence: CAWSLRGVAGRGYEQYF. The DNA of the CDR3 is TGTGCCTGGAGTCTCCGGGGGGTAGCGGGACGGGGCTACGAGCAGTACTTC.